One sample yielded the 29 T cell receptor beta chains listed below, sequenced in a study of blood T cells in healthy people across ages. Primed by a sample-barcoded 5' primer and a J-beta primer mix, a second PCR proceeded for about 6 to 11 cycles. MiXCR, applied by TCRdb to the 5' RACE reads, yields one record per CDR3 protein. The sample records 1.5 million to 1.9 million distinct CDR3 sequences, about 42% being singletons. Sequencing was done on a sample of blood. The origin of the receptors is a woman younger than 35 in good health.

In the case of this clonotype: A much larger clone lies one base from this, so it may be a read error. The chain joins TRBV4-3 to TRBJ1-4, with 9 bases fitting TRBD1. Germline assignment: CDR1 LGHNA and CDR2 YSLEER. This CDR3 spans 14 amino acids. The junction had 3 bases not matched to a gene; V was cut back by 3 bases and J by 7 bases. CDR3 protein: CASSHDRGSEKLFF. The CDR3 DNA is TGCGCCAGCAGCCACGACAGGGGGAGTGAAAAACTGTTTTTT.

This clonotype was detected ten times or more. The chain combines TRBV20-1 with TRBJ2-5, with D unresolved. CDR1 DFQATT and CDR2 SNEGSKA come from the germline V gene (reference sequence). Trimming took 3 bases from V and 1 from J, leaving 9 bases between them. The CDR3 sequence is 13 residues long. The CDR3 loop is CSASPVFQETQYF. The CDR3 DNA reads as TGCAGTGCTAGCCCGGTCTTCCAAGAGACCCAGTACTTC.

On this clonotype: The junction shows a germline mismatch at one end, possibly a read error. This chain uses TRBV7-3 with TRBJ2-3; D is uncertain. The CDR3 has 13 residues. Germline CDR1 SGHTA, CDR2 FQGTGA. The CDR3 DNA reads as TGTGTCAGCAGCTTAGGTATCACAGATACGCAGTATTTT. Translating it yields CVSSLGITDTQYF. The entire variable domain, with the rest obtained from reference TRBV7-3 and TRBJ2-3, is as follows: GAGVSQTPSNKVTEKGKYVELRCDPISGHTALYWYRQSLGQGPEFLIYFQGTGAADDSGLPNDRFFAVRPEGSVSTLKIQRTERGDSAVYLCVSSLGITDTQYFGPGTRLTVL.

This clonotype was counted a few times. The chain links TRBV5-1 to TRBJ2-1; 8 bases match TRBD2. The CDR3 sequence is 16 residues long. With 1 base clipped from V and 4 bases from J, the junction kept 7 bases outside the gene matches. The germline gives CDR1 SGHRS, CDR2 YFSETQ. DNA of the CDR3: TGCGCCAGCAGCTTGTTACTAGCGGTCTCTTACAATGAGCAGTTCTTC. Protein sequence: CASSLLLAVSYNEQFF.

This clonotype was counted between two and nine times. The V call is TRBV27, the J call TRBJ2-7; perhaps D is TRBD1 or TRBD2 (7 bases each). This CDR3 has 14 residues. Germline V CDR1 and CDR2: MNHEY, SMNVEV (reference sequence). V lost 5 bases, J lost 3 bases, and 14 bases lay in between. The CDR3 region has the DNA TGTGCCAGCAGTCAGGGGGGGAGTCTCTACGAGCAGTACTTC. This sequence encodes CASSQGGSLYEQYF.

The V gene is TRBV12-3 or TRBV12-4, the J gene TRBJ1-2; no clear D. V dropped 4 bases and J dropped 8 bases, with 17 bases sitting between them. The CDR3 extends over 14 amino acids. The CDR3 is CASSSPGLGWGYTF. The CDR3 DNA follows: TGTGCCAGCAGTTCCCCGGGCCTGGGGTGGGGCTACACCTTC.

This clonotype was counted between two and nine times. V gene TRBV7-2 combines with J gene TRBJ2-7; tentatively, D is TRBD1 (5 bases). V dropped 8 bases and J dropped 3 bases, with 11 bases sitting between them. This CDR3 is built from 12 residues. Germline assignment: CDR1 SGHTA and CDR2 FQGNSA. The CDR3 is CASPQGYYEQYF. CDR3 nucleotide sequence: TGTGCCAGCCCCCAGGGCTACTACGAGCAGTACTTC.

This clonotype was detected a few times. The rearrangement joins TRBV12-3 or TRBV12-4 to TRBJ2-1, with 7 positions matching TRBD1. CDR3 length: 16 amino acids. The V and J ends lost 5 bases and 11 bases, in that order; junction bases with no gene match: 18. The CDR3 protein is CASSPSGTVLVDKQFF. In DNA form, the CDR3 reads TGTGCCAGCAGTCCCTCCGGGACAGTCCTGGTTGATAAGCAGTTCTTC.

The chain recombines TRBV4-3 with TRBJ1-5; D remains ambiguous. V gave up 3 bases and J gave up 4 bases, with 16 bases separating them. There are 16 residues in the CDR3. Germline lookup yields CDR1 LGHNA and CDR2 YSLEER. CDR3 region: CASSQVLSPGNQPQHF. For the CDR3, the DNA is TGCGCCAGCAGCCAGGTATTGTCCCCCGGGAATCAGCCCCAGCATTTT.

The genes are TRBV7-2 and TRBJ2-3; TRBD1 agrees at 10 bases. The CDR3 has 16 amino acids. Germline CDR1 reads SGHTA; CDR2 reads FQGNSA. V shed 7 bases and J 3 bases; nucleotides not matched to a gene: 10. The CDR3 reads CASTDRGYFGTDTQYF. The CDR3 DNA is TGTGCCAGCACGGACAGGGGGTATTTTGGGACAGATACGCAGTATTTT.

This chain links TRBV7-8 with TRBJ1-5; the D is unclear. V was clipped by 0 bases and J by 0 bases, with 12 bases between them. The CDR3 is made up of 17 amino acids. Germline V gene lookup returns CDR1 SGHVS and CDR2 FQNEAQ. The CDR3 sequence is CASSLAFMVGSNQPQHF. The CDR3 DNA reads TGTGCCAGCAGCTTAGCCTTCATGGTGGGTAGCAATCAGCCCCAGCATTTT.

At least ten counts were recorded for this clonotype. The chain carries TRBV3-1 and TRBJ2-3; 7 positions agree with TRBD1. Germline CDR1 is LGHDT and CDR2 is YNNKEL (reference sequence). Trimming took 4 bases from V and 6 from J; bases not matched to a gene: 7. The CDR3 loop spans 14 amino acids. The DNA for the CDR3 is TGTGCCAGCAGCCCCGTAGGGGGCGGTGATACGCAGTATTTT. Translating it yields CASSPVGGGDTQYF.

This chain links TRBV7-7 with TRBJ1-1; tentatively, D is TRBD1 (6 bases). Per the germline V gene, CDR1 is SSHAT and CDR2 is FNYEAQ (reference sequence). CDR3 size: 13 residues. CDR3 residues: CAVKTGWNTEAFF. CDR3 sequence (DNA): TGTGCTGTCAAGACAGGATGGAACACTGAAGCTTTCTTT. The variable domain in full, completed from reference TRBV7-7 and TRBJ1-1, reads GAGVSQSPRYKVTKRGQDVTLRCDPISSHATLYWYQQALGQGPEFLTYFNYEAQPDKSGLPSDRFSAERPEGSISTLTIQRTEQRDSAMYRCAVKTGWNTEAFFGQGTRLTVV.

The chain employs TRBV6-6 and TRBJ2-7, with TRBD2 as a possible D gene (5 bases). The J call may be in error: the DNA end matches TRBJ2-5 better. The V gene's germline CDR1 is MNHNY and CDR2 SVGAGI (reference sequence). CDR3 length: 14 residues. CDR3 residues: CASSYAGSGETQYF. In DNA, the CDR3 is TGTGCCAGCAGTTACGCGGGTTCCGGGGAGACCCAGTACTTC.

V usage is TRBV7-2 and J usage is TRBJ1-5; D is undetermined. CDR1 SGHTA and CDR2 FQGNSA come from the germline V gene. Deletions cut 3 bases from V and 6 bases from J, with 9 bases between. This CDR3 has 13 residues. CDR3 DNA sequence: TGTGCCAGCAGCTTTTTGGGCGCTCAGCCCCAGCATTTT. Protein product: CASSFLGAQPQHF.

This clonotype was seen a handful of times. The rearrangement joins TRBV5-1 to TRBJ1-4, with 10 bases identical to TRBD1. J lost 8 bases, V lost 4 bases, and 8 bases had no gene match. This CDR3 is built from 15 residues. Germline CDR1 SGHRS, CDR2 YFSETQ. The CDR3 here is CASSTTGTGAEKLFF. CDR3 in DNA: TGCGCCAGCAGCACAACCGGGACAGGGGCGGAAAAACTGTTTTTT.

With respect to this clonotype: One base separates it from a far larger clone, so it is likely a read error. This sequence joins TRBV7-9 and TRBJ2-3; 10 nucleotides line up with TRBD2. Per the germline V gene, CDR1 is SEHNR and CDR2 is FQNEAQ (reference sequence). V was clipped by 3 bases and J by 2 bases; unmatched bases: 2. The CDR3 extends over 15 amino acids. CDR3 in amino acids: CASSFGTSDTDTQYF. CDR3 in DNA: TGTGCCAGCAGCTTCGGGACTAGCGACACAGATACGCAGTATTTT.

This sequence joins TRBV5-1 and TRBJ2-4; D is perhaps TRBD2 (5 bases). The CDR3 contains 16 residues. The germline V and J ends were trimmed by 3 bases and 1 base, with 14 bases remaining between them. Germline V gene lookup returns CDR1 SGHRS and CDR2 YFSETQ. CDR3 nucleotides: TGCGCCAGCAGCTCGAGTCCACCGGGGGCCAAAAACATTCAGTACTTC. It specifies CASSSSPPGAKNIQYF.

This clonotype was found a few times. The rearrangement links TRBV4-1 to TRBJ2-7, with D possibly TRBD2 on 5 matching bases. The V gene lost 1 base and the J gene lost 3 bases, with 10 bases spanning the gap. The CDR3 length is 14 residues. Germline V gives CDR1 MGHRA, CDR2 YSYEKL. CDR3 in amino acids: CASSQVSRGYEQYF. In nucleotides, the CDR3 is TGCGCCAGCAGCCAAGTTTCACGGGGCTACGAGCAGTACTTC.

The sample holds a few counts of this clonotype. CDR3 nucleotides: TGCAGTGCTAGGCCCCTACAGGGGATTGAGCAGTTCTTC. This translates into CSARPLQGIEQFF. The rearrangement uses TRBV20-1 and TRBJ2-1; 7 bases are shared with TRBD1. V shed 3 bases and J 9 bases; nucleotides not matched to a gene: 8. Germline V CDR1 and CDR2: DFQATT, SNEGSKA (reference sequence). The CDR3 consists of 13 residues.

The V gene is TRBV12-3 or TRBV12-4, the J gene TRBJ1-2; 8 positions agree with TRBD1. The CDR3 spans 15 residues. V gave up 6 bases and J gave up 6 bases; unmatched junction bases: 12. The CDR3 loop is CASSPGQGGIHGYTF. DNA for the CDR3: TGTGCCAGCAGCCCAGGACAGGGCGGTATCCATGGCTACACCTTC.

This clonotype appeared a single time. Relative to the germline gene, one junction end is altered; a read error may explain this. The genes are TRBV10-2 and TRBJ1-2; D gene unclear. There are 15 residues in the CDR3. Germline CDR1 and CDR2: WSHSY and SAAADI. Written as DNA, the CDR3 is TGCGCTAGCAGCTCGGGTCCTCTCGGGGACTATGGCTACACCTTC. Translated, it gives CASSSGPLGDYGYTF.

This clonotype was recorded a few times. The V and J genes are TRBV11-2 and TRBJ2-1; D unclear. Per the germline V gene, CDR1 is SGHAT and CDR2 is FQNNGV. The CDR3 is made up of 13 amino acids. V was clipped by 0 bases and J by 8 bases, with 8 bases between them. The CDR3 bases are TGTGCCAGCAGCTTAGAGACACTCGATGAGCAGTTCTTC. The encoded protein is CASSLETLDEQFF.

The V and J genes are TRBV7-6 and TRBJ2-3; D not resolved. Trimming shortened V by 5 bases and J by 3 bases, and 9 bases separated the two germline ends. The CDR3 is 13 residues long. Germline V gene sequence: CDR1 SGHVS, CDR2 FNYEAQ. CDR3 nucleotides: TGTGCCAGCAGCACCTGGTCAACAGATACGCAGTATTTT. This gives the protein CASSTWSTDTQYF.

This clonotype was detected a few times. The genes are TRBV12-3 or TRBV12-4 and TRBJ2-3; TRBD1 or TRBD2 may be the D gene (5 bases each). V was shortened by 1 base and J by 1 base, with 15 bases between the two germline ends. The CDR3 spans 17 residues. Written as DNA, the CDR3 is TGTGCCAGCAGTTTAGGGCCCAGAGGGGCTCGCACAGATACGCAGTATTTT. Encoded protein: CASSLGPRGARTDTQYF.

This clonotype was seen a handful of times. V gene TRBV6-2 or TRBV6-3 combines with J gene TRBJ1-5, with a possible D match to TRBD1 (5 bases). The CDR3 spans 14 residues. V was trimmed by 7 bases and J by 4 bases, leaving 14 bases between them. From germline, CDR1 is MNHEY and CDR2 SVGEGT. CDR3 in amino acids: CASTRRTTNQPQHF. As DNA, the CDR3 is TGTGCCAGCACCCGGCGGACAACTAATCAGCCCCAGCATTTT.

This clonotype was observed a few times. The chain's CDR3 is CASSKLEGQDSYNEQFF. The CDR3 region has the DNA TGTGCCAGCAGCAAATTAGAGGGACAGGACTCCTACAATGAGCAGTTCTTC. The chain is built from TRBV21-1 and TRBJ2-1; no DNA check was done on the table's D call, TRBD2. TRBV21-1 is an annotated pseudogene. The CDR3 extends over 17 amino acids.

This chain links TRBV20-1 with TRBJ2-3; D uncertain. Germline CDR1 is DFQATT and CDR2 is SNEGSKA (reference sequence). This CDR3 is 16 amino acids long. V shed 5 bases and J shed 1 base, with 19 bases lying between them. CDR3 coding DNA: TGCAGTGCTGGAGCCCTCCGCAGGTCCGGCACAGATACGCAGTATTTT. Its translation: CSAGALRRSGTDTQYF.

CDR3 sequence: CASSQDCGGGYTF. CDR3 DNA: TGCGCCAGCAGCCAAGATTGCGGGGGTGGCTACACCTTC. This rearrangement joins TRBV4-3 to TRBJ1-2, with a possible D match to TRBD1 (5 bases). This CDR3 spans 13 amino acids. Germline CDR1 LGHNA, CDR2 YSLEER. Trimming removed 0 bases from V and 7 bases from J, with 9 bases in between.